Listed here are 31 T cell receptor beta chains from one sample, sequenced in a study of cytomegalovirus exposure and HLA in healthy donors. With 60 Vbeta and 13 Jbeta primers, the PCR was carried out. Some clones are missing from TCRdb's copy, which holds only in-frame ones; the method was immunoSEQ multiplex PCR. The repertoire consists of 150,000 to 200,000 clones, with around 82% occurring once and the leading ten covering about 0.4%. The sequenced material came from PBMCs. The source is a boy aged 2-9 years in good health and CMV-seronegative.

The rearrangement uses TRBV9 and TRBJ1-3; a weak D match, TRBD1 (5 bases). Germline lookup yields CDR1 SGDLS and CDR2 YYNGEE. The CDR3 spans 16 residues. V was trimmed by 0 bases and J by 0 bases, leaving 10 bases between them. CDR3 residues: CASSVVPGLSGNTIYF. The CDR3 bases are TGTGCCAGCAGCGTAGTTCCAGGGCTCTCTGGAAACACCATATATTTT.

The CDR3 DNA is TGCGCCAGCAGCCCACGCCTACAAACAGTAGCCAAAAACATTCAGTACTTC. Its protein is CASSPRLQTVAKNIQYF. The chain is built from TRBV4-1 and TRBJ2-4; D uncertain. The ends were cut back, 4 bases at V and 0 bases at J, with 16 bases in the middle. Germline CDR1 MGHRA, CDR2 YSYEKL. This CDR3 contains 17 residues.

The chain employs TRBV19 and TRBJ2-3, with TRBD2 matching 12 bases. Germline V gives CDR1 LNHDA, CDR2 SQIVND (reference sequence). V lost 4 bases and J lost 6; bases outside the gene matches: 5. The CDR3 extends over 15 amino acids. Here the CDR3 DNA reads TGTGCCAGTAGTACCGGACTAGCGGGATTGGATACGCAGTATTTT. It yields the protein CASSTGLAGLDTQYF. The entire variable domain, with the rest obtained from reference TRBV19 and TRBJ2-3, is as follows: DGGITQSPKYLFRKEGQNVTLSCEQNLNHDAMYWYRQDPGQGLRLIYYSQIVNDFQKGDIAEGYSVSREKKESFPLTVTSAQKNPTAFYLCASSTGLAGLDTQYFGPGTRLTVL.

V is TRBV29-1 and J is TRBJ2-2; D possibly corresponds to TRBD2 (7 bases). The CDR3 loop spans 12 amino acids. Per germline, CDR1 SQVTM and CDR2 ANQGSEA. Deletions cut 7 bases from V and 5 bases from J, with 11 bases between. CDR3 DNA sequence: TGCAGCGGAAGGGGGGGTACCGGGGAGCTGTTTTTT. This translates into CSGRGGTGELFF.

The chain couples TRBV2 to TRBJ1-4, with TRBD1 identical over 7 bases. J gave up 6 bases and V 7 bases, and 8 bases lay outside the gene matches. The CDR3 extends over 14 amino acids. The germline V gene has CDR1 SNHLY and CDR2 FYNNEI. The CDR3 protein is CASNYRGSYEKLFF. Written as DNA, the CDR3 is TGTGCCAGCAACTACAGGGGATCCTATGAAAAACTGTTTTTT.

The chain recombines TRBV6-5 with TRBJ2-3; 11 nucleotides line up with TRBD2. There are 15 residues in the CDR3. CDR1 and CDR2 (germline): MNHEY, SVGAGI. The J segment lost 5 bases and the V segment lost 7 bases, leaving 8 bases of the junction unmatched. CDR3 protein: CASTVSGRAGDTQYF. The CDR3 coding sequence is TGTGCCAGCACTGTTAGCGGGAGGGCAGGAGATACGCAGTATTTT.

The gene calls are TRBV12-5 and TRBJ2-7; TRBD1 might be the D (7 bases). Deletions cut 1 base from V and 6 bases from J, with 13 bases between. Germline V lookup: CDR1 LGHNT, CDR2 FRNRAP. The CDR3 runs 14 residues. The CDR3 DNA follows: TGTGCTAGTGGTTTGGAGGGGGCCGGGGGCGAGCAGTACTTC. Its translation is CASGLEGAGGEQYF.

The chain is built from TRBV6-5 and TRBJ1-2, with D unresolved. The CDR3 spans 15 residues. Germline V lookup: CDR1 MNHEY, CDR2 SVGAGI. The V and J ends lost 4 bases and 3 bases respectively, with 15 bases between them. CDR3 region: CASSSPGGSDYGYTF. The DNA of the CDR3 is TGTGCCAGCAGTTCGCCGGGAGGCAGCGACTATGGCTACACCTTC.

The genes are TRBV28 and TRBJ2-7, with TRBD2 as a possible D gene (5 bases). The V gene lost 6 bases and the J gene lost 4 bases, with 19 bases spanning the gap. The CDR3 contains 15 residues. Looked up from germline, CDR1 is MDHEN and CDR2 is SYDVKM. CDR3 sequence: CASSLEELVRYEQYF. Written as DNA, the CDR3 is TGTGCCAGCAGCTTGGAGGAGCTAGTTAGGTACGAGCAGTACTTC.

The rearrangement links TRBV5-4 to TRBJ2-5, with a possible D match to TRBD2 (5 bases). Germline CDR1 reads SGHNT; CDR2 reads YYREEE (reference sequence). Trimming removed 6 bases at V and 5 bases at J, with 26 bases between. The CDR3 extends over 17 amino acids. DNA for the CDR3: TGTGCCAGCACCTCCCGTAGGACTGGAGACATACGGGAGACCCAGTACTTC. Protein product: CASTSRRTGDIRETQYF.

The rearrangement uses TRBV4-1 and TRBJ2-7; a possible D gene is TRBD2 (6 bases). The V gene lost 4 bases and the J gene lost 1 base, with 17 bases spanning the gap. The CDR3 runs 16 residues. Germline CDR1 and CDR2: MGHRA and YSYEKL. The CDR3 reads CASSPGVAELSYEQYF. The CDR3 DNA reads as TGCGCCAGCAGCCCTGGGGTAGCGGAGCTTTCCTACGAGCAGTACTTC.

This sequence joins TRBV18 and TRBJ2-4; perhaps TRBD2 as D (5 bases). The CDR3 totals 17 residues. V was shortened by 3 bases and J by 0 bases, with 15 bases between the two germline ends. CDR1 and CDR2 (germline): KGHSH, LQKENI. DNA of the CDR3: TGTGCCAGCTCACCCGTAGGAGGATTGATAGCCAAAAACATTCAGTACTTC. Its protein is CASSPVGGLIAKNIQYF.

This rearrangement joins TRBV13 to TRBJ2-5; 8 bases match TRBD1. Judging by the DNA end, TRBJ2-7 fits better; the J call may be wrong. The CDR3 runs to 14 residues. The germline gives CDR1 PRHDT, CDR2 FYEKMQ (reference sequence). As DNA, the CDR3 is TGTGCCAGCAGCGCAAGACAGGGGTCCTACGAGCAGTACTTC. It yields the protein CASSARQGSYEQYF.

This sequence joins TRBV4-1 and TRBJ2-7; TRBD1 matches 7 bases. Germline V CDR1 and CDR2: MGHRA, YSYEKL. The V gene end was trimmed by 0 bases and the J gene end by 6 bases; junction bases not matched to a gene: 2. The CDR3 covers 13 residues. CDR3 protein: CASSQDTGVEQYF. Here the CDR3 DNA reads TGCGCCAGCAGCCAAGATACAGGGGTCGAGCAGTACTTC.

This chain uses TRBV27 with TRBJ1-5; D is undetermined. This CDR3 contains 16 residues. The germline V gene has CDR1 MNHEY and CDR2 SMNVEV (reference sequence). Trimming cost V 6 bases and J 4 bases, with 19 bases left between them. This chain's CDR3 is CASSLRGGLGNQPQHF. CDR3 bases: TGTGCCAGCAGCCTCCGGGGAGGGCTGGGGAATCAGCCCCAGCATTTT.

The chain couples TRBV2 to TRBJ2-7, with TRBD2 identical over 9 bases. The CDR3 covers 13 residues. After removal of 7 bases from V and 3 bases from J, the junction contained 4 bases not matched to a gene. Germline V gene lookup returns CDR1 SNHLY and CDR2 FYNNEI. Here the CDR3 reads CASIRTSDYEQYF. The CDR3 DNA reads as TGTGCCAGCATACGGACTAGCGACTACGAGCAGTACTTC.

This clone was counted between two and nine times. The CDR3 region is CAWSVSETGKQFF. The CDR3 bases are TGTGCCTGGAGTGTATCGGAGACGGGTAAGCAGTTCTTC. The chain uses TRBV30 and TRBJ2-1; no clear D. The germline V gene encodes CDR1 GTSNPN and CDR2 SVGIG (reference sequence). V lost 0 bases to trimming and J lost 11 bases, with 14 bases between them. The CDR3 totals 13 residues.

V and J are TRBV19 and TRBJ2-5; possibly TRBD2 for D (5 bases). Germline loops: CDR1 LNHDA, CDR2 SQIVND (reference sequence). CDR3 length equals 15 residues. V lost 0 bases and J 0 bases, leaving 8 bases between the germline ends. The CDR3 loop reads CASSIEGSNQETQYF. In nucleotides, the CDR3 is TGTGCCAGTAGTATAGAAGGGAGTAACCAAGAGACCCAGTACTTC.

This sequence joins TRBV5-4 and TRBJ2-1; unclear D gene. From germline, CDR1 is SGHNT and CDR2 YYREEE (reference sequence). Trimming pared 0 bases from V and 9 bases from J, leaving 13 bases between. This CDR3 has 14 amino acids. The CDR3 DNA is TGTGCCAGCAGCTTGGGTCAGGTTGGAAGTGAGCAGTTCTTC. This codes for CASSLGQVGSEQFF.

J is TRBJ1-1 and V is TRBV19; unclear D gene. The germline V gene encodes CDR1 LNHDA and CDR2 SQIVND (reference sequence). With 5 bases removed from V and 11 bases from J, the gap between germline ends came to 27 bases. The CDR3 is 16 amino acids. The CDR3 region is CASSPIPSQTRVIAFF. The CDR3 bases are TGTGCCAGTAGTCCCATACCCAGCCAAACCCGGGTTATCGCTTTCTTT.

The chain employs TRBV29-1 and TRBJ2-5; D unresolved. TRBJ2-7 explains the end of the DNA better; the J call may be wrong. The germline V gene has CDR1 SQVTM and CDR2 ANQGSEA. This CDR3 has 11 residues. The DNA for the CDR3 is TGCAGCGTTTATAGGGACTACGAGCAGTACTTC. The encoded protein is CSVYRDYEQYF.

CDR3: CASSPHLPGLRGRNTEAFF. The CDR3 region has the DNA TGTGCCAGCAGCCCACATCTACCGGGACTGCGAGGGCGCAACACTGAAGCTTTCTTT. This sequence joins TRBV9 and TRBJ1-1; maybe TRBD1 (5 bases). The ends were cut back, 4 bases at V and 2 bases at J, with 27 bases in the middle. Germline lookup yields CDR1 SGDLS and CDR2 YYNGEE. The CDR3 spans 19 residues.

This chain connects TRBV5-1 to TRBJ1-4; possible D gene TRBD1, 5 bases. The CDR3 has 14 residues. The V and J ends lost 2 bases and 5 bases respectively, with 10 bases between them. Germline V gene lookup returns CDR1 SGHRS and CDR2 YFSETQ. CDR3 sequence (DNA): TGCGCCAGCAGCTTTGGGGCCGCAAATGAAAAACTGTTTTTT. Translation: CASSFGAANEKLFF. Based on the CDR3 plus reference TRBV5-1 and TRBJ1-4, the full variable domain is KAGVTQTPRYLIKTRGQQVTLSCSPISGHRSVSWYQQTPGQGLQFLFEYFSETQRNKGNFPGRFSGRQFSNSRSEMNVSTLELGDSALYLCASSFGAANEKLFFGSGTQLSVL.

The V call is TRBV13, the J call TRBJ2-7, with a weak D call TRBD1 (6 bases). The ends were cut back, 5 bases at V and 2 bases at J, with 7 bases in the middle. Germline V gene data show CDR1 as PRHDT and CDR2 as FYEKMQ (reference sequence). The CDR3 is 12 amino acids. The CDR3 loop reads CASSTGTYEQYF. The CDR3 coding sequence is TGTGCCAGCAGCACAGGGACCTACGAGCAGTACTTC. The variable domain in full, completed from reference TRBV13 and TRBJ2-7, reads AAGVIQSPRHLIKEKRETATLKCYPIPRHDTVYWYQQGPGQDPQFLISFYEKMQSDKGSIPDRFSAQQFSDYHSELNMSSLELGDSALYFCASSTGTYEQYFGPGTRLTVT.

V usage is TRBV2 and J usage is TRBJ2-1, with TRBD2 matching 7 bases. After removal of 3 bases from V and 8 bases from J, the junction contained 10 bases not matched to a gene. The germline gives CDR1 SNHLY, CDR2 FYNNEI. This CDR3 comprises 15 residues. Written as DNA, the CDR3 is TGTGCCAGCAGTGAGGTGAAGCGGACTAGGGATGAGCAGTTCTTC. Translated, it gives CASSEVKRTRDEQFF.

This clone was recorded once. A junction boundary mismatches the germline segment, possibly from a read error. This sample also contains other DNA sequences that code for the same CDR3. The rearrangement uses TRBV2 and TRBJ1-5; D unclear. Germline V CDR1 and CDR2: SNHLY, FYNNEI. The CDR3 contains 16 residues. The CDR3 bases are TGCGCCAGCAGTAGGGTCTCGAATCGGGGTGATCAGCCCCAGCATTTT. Protein sequence: CASSRVSNRGDQPQHF.

The CDR3 DNA is TGTGCCAGCAGTGAAGCTGGGGCTAGTTACGAGCAGTACTTC. It yields the protein CASSEAGASYEQYF. This rearrangement joins TRBV2 to TRBJ2-7, with a weak D call TRBD1 (5 bases). The germline V gene has CDR1 SNHLY and CDR2 FYNNEI. The CDR3 is 14 residues long. The V end lost 0 bases, the J end lost 4 bases, and 10 bases lay between the germline ends. Drawing the rest from reference TRBV2 and TRBJ2-7, the complete variable domain is EPEVTQTPSHQVTQMGQEVILRCVPISNHLYFYWYRQILGQKVEFLVSFYNNEISEKSEIFDDQFSVERPDGSNFTLKIRSTKLEDSAMYFCASSEAGASYEQYFGPGTRLTVT.

The chain is built from TRBV5-6 and TRBJ1-6; 8 nucleotides line up with TRBD1. The V and J ends lost 6 bases and 10 bases, in that order; junction bases with no gene match: 15. Germline loops: CDR1 SGHDT, CDR2 YYEEEE. The CDR3 contains 16 residues. Here the CDR3 reads CASIAEIGQGKSPLHF. As DNA, the CDR3 is TGTGCCAGCATCGCCGAAATCGGACAGGGTAAATCACCCCTCCACTTT.

This chain connects TRBV2 to TRBJ2-5, with 8 bases matching TRBD1. Germline CDR1 reads SNHLY; CDR2 reads FYNNEI. The junction had 9 bases not matched to a gene; V was cut back by 7 bases and J by 5 bases. The CDR3 runs 14 residues. Here the CDR3 DNA reads TGTGCCAGCACAAGACAGGGGTTGGGGGAGACCCAGTACTTC. This translates into CASTRQGLGETQYF.

The chain's CDR3 is CASSRTGGFYEQYF. The CDR3 DNA reads as TGTGCCAGCAGCCGGACAGGGGGCTTCTACGAGCAGTACTTC. This chain uses TRBV13 with TRBJ2-7, with 11 bases matching TRBD1. The CDR3 loop spans 14 amino acids. In germline, CDR1 is PRHDT, CDR2 FYEKMQ (reference sequence). V gave up 5 bases and J gave up 3 bases; unmatched junction bases: 3.

The V call is TRBV30, the J call TRBJ2-1; the match to TRBD1 covers 8 bases. CDR1 and CDR2 from the germline V gene are GTSNPN and SVGIG (reference sequence). This CDR3 has 14 amino acids. The CDR3 region is CALDRDRIYNEQFF. The CDR3 DNA reads TGTGCATTGGATCGGGACAGGATCTACAATGAGCAGTTCTTC.